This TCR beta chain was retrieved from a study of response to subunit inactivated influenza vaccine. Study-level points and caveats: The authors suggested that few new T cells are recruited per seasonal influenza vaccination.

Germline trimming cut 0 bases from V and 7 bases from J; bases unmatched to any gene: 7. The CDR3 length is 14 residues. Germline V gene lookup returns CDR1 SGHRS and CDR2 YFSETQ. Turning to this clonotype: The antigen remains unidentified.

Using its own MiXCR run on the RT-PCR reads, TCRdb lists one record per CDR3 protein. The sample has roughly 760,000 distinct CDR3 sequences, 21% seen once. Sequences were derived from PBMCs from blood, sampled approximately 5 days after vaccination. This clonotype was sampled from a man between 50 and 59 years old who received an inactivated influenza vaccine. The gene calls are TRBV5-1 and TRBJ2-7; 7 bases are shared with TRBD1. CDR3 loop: CASSLGTGPWEQYF. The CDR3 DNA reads TGCGCCAGCAGCTTGGGGACAGGTCCTTGGGAGCAGTACTTC. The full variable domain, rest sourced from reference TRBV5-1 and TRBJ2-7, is KAGVTQTPRYLIKTRGQQVTLSCSPISGHRSVSWYQQTPGQGLQFLFEYFSETQRNKGNFPGRFSGRQFSNSRSEMNVSTLELGDSALYLCASSLGTGPWEQYFGPGTRLTVT.